The 32 T cell receptor beta chains below all came from one sample that was sequenced in a study of T cells after yellow fever vaccination. TCRdb independently ran MiXCR on the 5' RACE reads; one entry per CDR3 protein. This table holds about 260,000 distinct CDR3 sequences, roughly 5.2% found once. Sequencing was performed on CD4+ T cells sorted from PBMCs, taken on the day of the yellow fever booster vaccination. The receptors originated from a man between 18 and 29 years old who received the YFV17D yellow fever vaccine.

This clonotype was seen a few times. The V gene is TRBV6-4, the J gene TRBJ2-1; D is undetermined. CDR3 length equals 14 residues. Trimming removed 4 bases at V and 5 bases at J, with 12 bases between. Germline loops: CDR1 MRHNA, CDR2 SNTAGT. DNA for the CDR3: TGTGCCAGCAGTGTAATGTCAGAAAACAATGAGCAGTTCTTC. Translating gives CASSVMSENNEQFF.

This chain links TRBV11-2 with TRBJ2-1; 7 nucleotides match TRBD1. The J segment lost 9 bases and the V segment lost 3 bases, leaving 2 bases of the junction unmatched. Germline CDR1 and CDR2: SGHAT and FQNNGV. This CDR3 has 12 amino acids. This chain's CDR3 is CASSFYRGEQFF. The CDR3 coding sequence is TGTGCCAGCAGCTTCTACAGGGGTGAGCAGTTCTTC.

This clonotype appeared many times. CDR3 nucleotides: TGTGCCAGCAGCTTACAACAGGGTAACGAAAAACTGTTTTTT. Its translation: CASSLQQGNEKLFF. The V and J genes are TRBV7-9 and TRBJ1-4; possible D gene TRBD1, 6 bases. V dropped 2 bases and J dropped 8 bases, with 12 bases sitting between them. The CDR3 runs to 14 residues. CDR1 and CDR2 (germline): SEHNR, FQNEAQ (reference sequence).

This clonotype was recorded many times. V gene TRBV7-2 combines with J gene TRBJ1-5, with D perhaps matching TRBD1 (5 bases). The CDR3 runs to 15 residues. Germline V gene data show CDR1 as SGHTA and CDR2 as FQGNSA. With 7 bases removed from V and 4 bases from J, the gap between germline ends came to 17 bases. CDR3 protein: CASNMVGGENQPQHF. The CDR3 coding sequence is TGTGCCAGCAATATGGTCGGGGGAGAGAATCAGCCCCAGCATTTT.

This clonotype was recorded many times. V is TRBV6-1 and J is TRBJ2-7; 7 bases line up with TRBD1. The germline CDR1 and CDR2 sequences are MNHNS and SASEGT. The CDR3 loop spans 12 amino acids. V lost 8 bases and J lost 5; bases outside the gene matches: 6. The CDR3 is CASLLQGNEQYF. The CDR3 coding sequence is TGTGCCAGCCTCCTACAGGGGAACGAGCAGTACTTC.

This clonotype has only a few counts. The DNA for the CDR3 is TGCAGCGTTGAAGGGGTCATGGCCGTTGAAGCTTTCTTT. Its protein product is CSVEGVMAVEAFF. The gene calls are TRBV29-1 and TRBJ1-1; D is uncertain. CDR1 SQVTM and CDR2 ANQGSEA come from the germline V gene. V lost 1 base and J 7 bases, leaving 13 bases between the germline ends. CDR3 length: 13 residues.

This clonotype has only a few counts. V gene TRBV6-2 or TRBV6-3 combines with J gene TRBJ2-4; 7 nucleotides match TRBD1. The J segment lost 4 bases and the V segment lost 8 bases, leaving 8 bases of the junction unmatched. Germline assignment: CDR1 MNHEY and CDR2 SVGEGT. This CDR3 spans 14 amino acids. CDR3 sequence (DNA): TGTGCCAGCCAGACCGGGACAGTTAAAAACATTCAGTACTTC. Encoded protein: CASQTGTVKNIQYF.

This clonotype turned up a few times. The chain joins TRBV18 to TRBJ2-7, with D maybe TRBD2 (6 bases). Trimming shortened V by 5 bases and J by 2 bases, and 19 bases separated the two germline ends. Germline V lookup: CDR1 KGHSH, CDR2 LQKENI. This CDR3 contains 16 residues. The CDR3 DNA is TGTGCCAGCTCAGCCTCATCTAGCGCGACGACCTACGAGCAGTACGTC. It codes for CASSASSSATTYEQYV.

In this sample, this clonotype turned up many times. The gene calls are TRBV20-1 and TRBJ2-1; D is uncertain. The CDR3 spans 15 residues. V lost 0 bases and J 0 bases, leaving 9 bases between the germline ends. Per germline, CDR1 DFQATT and CDR2 SNEGSKA (reference sequence). CDR3 in amino acids: CSAREFRYSYNEQFF. The CDR3, as DNA: TGCAGTGCTAGAGAGTTCCGGTACTCCTACAATGAGCAGTTCTTC.

This clonotype showed up just a few times. V usage is TRBV20-1 and J usage is TRBJ1-2, with TRBD1 matching over 7 bases. Germline lookup yields CDR1 DFQATT and CDR2 SNEGSKA (reference sequence). This CDR3 has 12 residues. The V and J ends lost 5 bases and 8 bases, in that order; junction bases with no gene match: 8. The CDR3: CSAQQGLRGYTF. The CDR3 coding sequence is TGCAGTGCTCAACAGGGGTTACGGGGCTACACCTTC.

This rearrangement joins TRBV10-3 to TRBJ1-1; D remains ambiguous. The CDR3 runs to 14 residues. Per germline, CDR1 ENHRY and CDR2 SYGVKD. V was cut by 3 bases and J by 0 bases, with 8 bases left in between. DNA of the CDR3: TGTGCCATCAGTGATAGGAGGCTGAACACTGAAGCTTTCTTT. Its translation is CAISDRRLNTEAFF.

There are a few counts of this clonotype. The chain couples TRBV10-2 to TRBJ2-7; TRBD1 aligns across 10 bases. Trimming took 5 bases from V and 3 from J; bases not matched to a gene: 7. The CDR3 runs to 15 residues. Germline CDR1 and CDR2: WSHSY and SAAADI. Here the CDR3 reads CASSRTGGDLYEQYF. Written as DNA, the CDR3 is TGCGCCAGCAGTAGGACAGGGGGGGACCTCTACGAGCAGTACTTC.

This clonotype was detected a few times. The CDR3 here is CASTRSDRASTDTQYF. The CDR3 bases are TGTGCCAGTACAAGGTCCGACAGGGCTAGCACAGATACGCAGTATTTT. This chain joins TRBV19 and TRBJ2-3; TRBD1 matches at 7 bases. Per the germline V gene, CDR1 is LNHDA and CDR2 is SQIVND (reference sequence). The CDR3 runs to 16 residues. V shed 7 bases, J shed 0 bases, and the junction held 10 bases outside the gene matches.

A few counts support this clonotype. This chain links TRBV30 with TRBJ1-1; D is unclear. Deletions cut 5 bases from V and 3 bases from J, with 10 bases between. Germline values: CDR1 GTSNPN, CDR2 SVGIG (reference sequence). The CDR3 totals 12 residues. The CDR3 protein is CAWSGTHTEAFF. The CDR3 DNA sequence: TGTGCCTGGTCAGGCACCCACACTGAAGCTTTCTTT.

The chain combines TRBV5-1 with TRBJ2-4; possibly TRBD1 or TRBD2 for D (5 bases each). The germline V gene encodes CDR1 SGHRS and CDR2 YFSETQ. The CDR3 runs 13 residues. V shed 7 bases and J shed 6 bases, with 14 bases lying between them. CDR3 nucleotides: TGCGCCAGCGGGGACCTACTCGGAAACATTCAGTACTTC. Residues: CASGDLLGNIQYF.

This clonotype was seen repeatedly, ten times or more. The rearrangement links TRBV5-4 to TRBJ2-5; D gene unclear. Germline V gives CDR1 SGHNT, CDR2 YYREEE (reference sequence). The CDR3 runs to 14 residues. Trimming shortened V by 2 bases and J by 2 bases, and 10 bases separated the two germline ends. CDR3 loop: CASSLPTEQETQYF. CDR3 DNA sequence: TGTGCCAGCAGCTTACCGACGGAGCAAGAGACCCAGTACTTC. Full variable domain (missing parts from reference TRBV5-4 and TRBJ2-5): ETGVTQSPTHLIKTRGQQVTLRCSSQSGHNTVSWYQQALGQGPQFIFQYYREEENGRGNFPPRFSGLQFPNYSSELNVNALELDDSALYLCASSLPTEQETQYFGPGTRLLVL.

This clonotype was observed a handful of times. This rearrangement joins TRBV4-3 to TRBJ1-2, with D unresolved. Germline lookup yields CDR1 LGHNA and CDR2 YSLEER. CDR3 size: 16 residues. V lost 2 bases, J lost 4 bases, and 17 bases lay in between. The CDR3 reads CASSQQRSGDGYGYTF. As DNA, the CDR3 is TGCGCCAGCAGCCAACAACGGAGCGGGGATGGCTATGGCTACACCTTC.

This clonotype was detected many times. The rearrangement uses TRBV5-1 and TRBJ2-1, with 9 bases identical to TRBD1. V shed 5 bases and J 3 bases; nucleotides not matched to a gene: 3. The CDR3 sequence is 14 residues long. CDR1 and CDR2 (germline): SGHRS, YFSETQ. CDR3 sequence (DNA): TGCGCCAGCAGTGCGGGACAGGGCTACAATGAGCAGTTCTTC. Its protein is CASSAGQGYNEQFF.

V is TRBV11-3 and J is TRBJ2-1; possible D gene TRBD1, 5 bases. V lost 5 bases to trimming and J lost 2 bases, with 7 bases between them. The CDR3 is made up of 13 amino acids. CDR1 is SGHNT, CDR2 YENEEA, per germline. CDR3 protein: CASSVTAYNEQFF. The CDR3 coding sequence is TGTGCCAGCAGCGTGACAGCCTACAATGAGCAGTTCTTC.

Many counts were recorded for this clonotype. As DNA, the CDR3 is TGCGCCAGCACTCTAGGGGCCACCTACAATGAGCAGTTCTTC. It codes for CASTLGATYNEQFF. V usage is TRBV4-1 and J usage is TRBJ2-1, with D possibly matching TRBD1 (5 bases). Trimming left V 7 bases short and J 2 bases short, with 12 bases between. CDR3 length equals 14 residues. Germline V gene lookup returns CDR1 MGHRA and CDR2 YSYEKL.

This clonotype was seen ten or more times. The chain carries TRBV12-3 or TRBV12-4 and TRBJ1-1; D is uncertain. The CDR3 length is 11 residues. V was clipped by 6 bases and J by 5 bases, with 7 bases between them. The CDR3 loop reads CASSPKTEAFF. CDR3 sequence (DNA): TGTGCCAGCAGCCCGAAAACTGAAGCTTTCTTT.

A few counts support this clonotype. The chain combines TRBV6-2 or TRBV6-3 with TRBJ2-1; TRBD1 matches 9 bases. After removal of 5 bases from V and 9 bases from J, the junction contained 17 bases not matched to a gene. Germline CDR1 reads MNHEY; CDR2 reads SVGEGT. The CDR3 is 17 residues long. Written as DNA, the CDR3 is TGTGCCAGCAGTCCTCCACAGGGGGCAAGACTTCTGGGTGAGCAGTTCTTC. Its translation: CASSPPQGARLLGEQFF.

This clonotype showed up many times. This chain links TRBV15 with TRBJ2-7, with D possibly being TRBD2 (5 bases). Trimming took off 0 bases at V and 3 bases at J, with 9 bases between the two ends. Looked up from germline, CDR1 is LNHNV and CDR2 is YYDKDF (reference sequence). The CDR3 has 14 amino acids. The CDR3 reads CATSREAGLYEQYV. The CDR3 nucleotides are TGTGCCACCAGCAGAGAGGCAGGACTCTACGAGCAGTACGTC.

The chain has TRBV7-2 and TRBJ2-1; a possible D gene is TRBD1 (6 bases). Between the trimmed V and J ends, which lost 2 bases and 10 bases, there was a span of 12 bases. Germline V gene sequence: CDR1 SGHTA, CDR2 FQGNSA. This CDR3 has 13 amino acids. The CDR3 sequence: CASSLFQGREQFF. The CDR3 coding sequence is TGTGCCAGCAGCTTATTTCAGGGGCGCGAGCAGTTCTTC.

The chain is built from TRBV6-1 and TRBJ1-2; 8 bases line up with TRBD1. The junction had 2 bases not matched to a gene; V was cut back by 8 bases and J by 3 bases. Per germline, CDR1 MNHNS and CDR2 SASEGT. CDR3 size: 12 residues. In nucleotides, the CDR3 is TGTGCCAGCGCGACAGGGGACTATGGCTACACCTTC. It codes for CASATGDYGYTF.

This clonotype was recorded a few times. This chain connects TRBV29-1 to TRBJ2-3; perhaps TRBD2 as D (7 bases). Trimming cost V 4 bases and J 2 bases, with 16 bases left between them. The CDR3 loop spans 15 amino acids. Germline V CDR1 and CDR2: SQVTM, ANQGSEA. CDR3 nucleotide sequence: TGCAGCGTTGGTTCGTTGGGGGGGCCCACAGATACGCAGTATTTT. Translated, it gives CSVGSLGGPTDTQYF.

There are many counts of this clonotype. The chain has TRBV7-2 and TRBJ1-3; D unclear. The length of the CDR3 is 16 residues. Germline V gene sequence: CDR1 SGHTA, CDR2 FQGNSA. V lost 3 bases, J lost 0 bases, and 12 bases lay in between. CDR3 DNA: TGTGCCAGCAGCTTCTTGTACGGACCCTCTGGAAACACCATATATTTT. Translated: CASSFLYGPSGNTIYF.

The rearrangement uses TRBV30 and TRBJ1-5; no clear D. There are 11 residues in the CDR3. Trimming cost V 0 bases and J 9 bases, with 6 bases left between them. Germline-derived CDR1 and CDR2 are GTSNPN and SVGIG (reference sequence). The CDR3 sequence: CAWSVLGPQHF. For the CDR3, the DNA is TGTGCCTGGAGTGTACTGGGGCCCCAGCATTTT.

The table lists this clonotype with many counts. This chain connects TRBV7-2 to TRBJ1-5, with D hard to call. V shed 2 bases and J shed 2 bases, with 7 bases lying between them. This CDR3 is built from 14 residues. Germline V gene data show CDR1 as SGHTA and CDR2 as FQGNSA. The CDR3 DNA reads TGTGCCAGCAGCTTAATAAGGGGCAATCAGCCCCAGCATTTT. Protein sequence: CASSLIRGNQPQHF.

The chain uses TRBV18 and TRBJ1-2; D is ambiguous. V lost 3 bases and J 5 bases, leaving 16 bases between the germline ends. Germline values: CDR1 KGHSH, CDR2 LQKENI. This CDR3 has 15 residues. This chain's CDR3 is CASSPDGNRGYGYTF. The CDR3 DNA sequence: TGTGCCAGCTCACCGGACGGAAATCGCGGATATGGCTACACCTTC.

This clonotype was picked up a small number of times. This chain connects TRBV7-9 to TRBJ1-4, with 9 bases identical to TRBD1. Per the germline V gene, CDR1 is SEHNR and CDR2 is FQNEAQ (reference sequence). V lost 5 bases and J lost 6; bases outside the gene matches: 4. The CDR3 has 14 residues. CDR3 amino acids: CASSLRDRDEKLFF. CDR3 sequence (DNA): TGTGCCAGCAGCCTCCGGGACAGGGATGAAAAACTGTTTTTT.

In its sample, this clonotype was seen a few times. The rearrangement joins TRBV7-6 to TRBJ2-1; 9 bases agree with TRBD2. CDR1 is SGHVS, CDR2 FNYEAQ, per germline. J was trimmed by 5 bases and V by 2 bases; bases with no gene match: 13. The CDR3 sequence is 18 residues long. The CDR3 is CASSLLVRGGARDNEQFF. The CDR3 nucleotides are TGTGCCAGCAGCTTATTGGTTCGCGGGGGGGCCAGGGACAATGAGCAGTTCTTC.